This T cell receptor beta chain was documented in a study of response to subunit inactivated influenza vaccine (dated by TCRdb to 2016 to 2019). Concerning the study at large: To follow how T cells responded to a trivalent subunit inactivated influenza vaccine, the researchers relied on deep quantitative profiling of the T cell receptor repertoire.

Overall results and qualifications from the work: It was suggested by the authors that each seasonal influenza vaccination may recruit only a limited number of new T cells.

This clonotype was detected a few times. Which antigen it targets is not known. No much larger clone is present one base from it, and per-base qualities are unavailable. The germline V gene (reference sequence) gives CDR1 as DFQATT and CDR2 as SNEGSKA. The CDR3 sequence holds 12 residues, the cysteine and phenylalanine included. CDR3 DNA only is kept here, 36 bases in frame from base 1. Relative to germline, V is missing 6 bases and J is missing 2 bases, with 3 bases of the junction outside any gene match. In the paper's terms, the time point label means: more than 35 days after influenza vaccine administration. Library method: RT-PCR. The data were produced on an Illumina HiSeq 2500. TCRdb reworked the public reads: Q25 trimming with fastp, MiXCR clone assembly, productive beta chains retained. When rows share a CDR3 protein, they turn into one entry using the most common DNA and genes. The sample table contains approximately 500,000 distinct CDR3 sequences; only one count was recorded for 13% of them. The ten largest account for roughly 14% of the sample.

The V and J genes are TRBV20-1 and TRBJ2-5, with 7 bases aligning to TRBD1. The source was PBMCs from blood, collected 35 to 45 days after vaccination. The sequence derives from a man aged 50-59 years who received an inactivated influenza vaccine. Donor details come from another sample of the same person, matched by shared clones. CDR3 sequence: CSAWGQQETQYF. The DNA sequence is TGCAGTGCCTGGGGACAGCAAGAGACCCAGTACTTC.